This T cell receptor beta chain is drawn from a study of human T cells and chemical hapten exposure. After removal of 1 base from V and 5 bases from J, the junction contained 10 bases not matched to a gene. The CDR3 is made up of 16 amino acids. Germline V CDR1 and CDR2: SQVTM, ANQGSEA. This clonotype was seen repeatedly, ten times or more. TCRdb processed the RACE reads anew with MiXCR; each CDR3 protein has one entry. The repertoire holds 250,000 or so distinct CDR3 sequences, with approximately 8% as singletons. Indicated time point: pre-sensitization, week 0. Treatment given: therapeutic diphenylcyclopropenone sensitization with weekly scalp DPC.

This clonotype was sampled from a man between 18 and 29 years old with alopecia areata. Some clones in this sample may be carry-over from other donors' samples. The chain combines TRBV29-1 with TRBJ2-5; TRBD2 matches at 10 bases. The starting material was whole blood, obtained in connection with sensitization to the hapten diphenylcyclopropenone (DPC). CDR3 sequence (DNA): TGCAGCGTTGAAGCGGAGCGGGGGGGCCTTCTGGAGACCCAGTACTTC. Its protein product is CSVEAERGGLLETQYF. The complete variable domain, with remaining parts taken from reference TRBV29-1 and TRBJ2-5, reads SAVISQKPSRDICQRGTSLTIQCQVDSQVTMMFWYRQQPGQSLTLIATANQGSEATYESGFVIDKFPISRPNLTFSTLTVSNMSPEDSSIYLCSVEAERGGLLETQYFGPGTRLLVL.